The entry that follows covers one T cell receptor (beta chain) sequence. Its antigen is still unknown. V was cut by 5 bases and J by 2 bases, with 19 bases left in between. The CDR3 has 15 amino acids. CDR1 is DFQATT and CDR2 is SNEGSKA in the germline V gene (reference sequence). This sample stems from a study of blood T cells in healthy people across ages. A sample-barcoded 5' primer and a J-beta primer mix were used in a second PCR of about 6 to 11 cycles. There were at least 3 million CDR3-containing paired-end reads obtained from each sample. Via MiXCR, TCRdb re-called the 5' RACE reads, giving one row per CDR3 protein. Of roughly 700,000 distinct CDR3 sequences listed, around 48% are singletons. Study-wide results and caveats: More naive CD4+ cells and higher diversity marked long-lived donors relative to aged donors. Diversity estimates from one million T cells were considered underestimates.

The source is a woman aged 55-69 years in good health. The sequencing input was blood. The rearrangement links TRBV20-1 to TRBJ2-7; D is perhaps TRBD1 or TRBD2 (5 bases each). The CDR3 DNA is TGCAGTGCTGGTTCCAAGCGGACAAGCGCCTACGAGCAGTACTTC. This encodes CSAGSKRTSAYEQYF.